The 9 T cell receptor beta chains reported below all come from one sample, sequenced in a study of neoadjuvant nivolumab and ipilimumab in lung cancer. Repertoires were generated with immunoSEQ multiplex PCR, while TCRdb's copy carries only in-frame clones and drops some. This sample has 40,000 or so clones, with approximately 92% found just once. The sequencing used peripheral blood, collected before neoadjuvant nivolumab, alone or with ipilimumab. These receptors all stem from an adult with non-small cell lung cancer.

The gene calls are TRBV9 and TRBJ2-7; 11 bases agree with TRBD1. CDR3 length: 16 residues. Germline-derived CDR1 and CDR2 are SGDLS and YYNGEE. Losses at the gene ends were 1 base for V and 5 bases for J; bases not matched to a gene: 8. The CDR3 reads CASSVSSGQGVDEQYF. CDR3 bases: TGTGCCAGCAGCGTATCCTCGGGACAGGGGGTAGACGAGCAGTACTTC.

CDR3 nucleotide sequence: TGTGCCAGCAGCCAAGACCAGGGCTCAGGGTATGGCTACACCTTC. Its translation: CASSQDQGSGYGYTF. The rearrangement joins TRBV14 to TRBJ1-2; D perhaps matches TRBD1 (5 bases). The CDR3 sequence is 15 residues long. CDR1 SGHDN and CDR2 FVKESK come from the germline V gene. Trimming shortened V by 0 bases and J by 5 bases, and 13 bases separated the two germline ends.

The chain joins TRBV11-3 to TRBJ2-5; 12 bases fit TRBD2. The CDR3 covers 16 residues. Germline loops: CDR1 SGHNT, CDR2 YENEEA. Losses at the gene ends were 3 bases for V and 0 bases for J; bases not matched to a gene: 2. Here the CDR3 reads CASSFGLAGHQETQYF. The CDR3 coding sequence is TGTGCCAGCAGCTTCGGACTAGCGGGACACCAAGAGACCCAGTACTTC.

This chain joins TRBV27 and TRBJ1-1; tentative D call: TRBD1 (6 bases). The CDR3 consists of 13 residues. Germline values: CDR1 MNHEY, CDR2 SMNVEV (reference sequence). The V end was cut by 6 bases, the J end by 4 bases, with 12 bases between. The CDR3 is CASSKQGGTEAFF. The DNA of the CDR3 is TGTGCCAGCAGCAAACAGGGTGGCACTGAAGCTTTCTTT.

The V gene is TRBV10-1, the J gene TRBJ2-3; D unresolved. The CDR3 length is 16 residues. Trimming shortened V by 2 bases and J by 0 bases, and 12 bases separated the two germline ends. Germline V gene sequence: CDR1 WNHNN, CDR2 SYGVQD (reference sequence). CDR3 in DNA: TGCGCCAGCAGTGAGATTTCGCTTGATAGCACAGATACGCAGTATTTT. It translates to CASSEISLDSTDTQYF.

This clone was detected once. The V and J genes are TRBV19 and TRBJ1-1; D not certain. CDR1 LNHDA and CDR2 SQIVND come from the germline V gene (reference sequence). CDR3 length: 16 residues. The germline V and J ends were trimmed by 0 bases and 3 bases, with 14 bases remaining between them. CDR3 protein: CASSIDPRRWYTEAFF. CDR3 in DNA: TGTGCCAGTAGTATAGACCCCAGGAGATGGTACACTGAAGCTTTCTTT. The whole variable domain, remainder taken from reference TRBV19 and TRBJ1-1, is DGGITQSPKYLFRKEGQNVTLSCEQNLNHDAMYWYRQDPGQGLRLIYYSQIVNDFQKGDIAEGYSVSREKKESFPLTVTSAQKNPTAFYLCASSIDPRRWYTEAFFGQGTRLTVV.

V and J are TRBV7-9 and TRBJ2-1; TRBD2 matches 7 bases. The CDR3 has 15 amino acids. V shed 6 bases and J 7 bases; nucleotides not matched to a gene: 12. CDR1 and CDR2 (germline): SEHNR, FQNEAQ (reference sequence). The DNA of the CDR3 is TGTGCCAGCAGGACATCGGCGGGAGTGGAAAATGAGCAGTTCTTC. Translation gives CASRTSAGVENEQFF. Supplemented by reference TRBV7-9 and TRBJ2-1, the full variable domain reads DTGVSQNPRHKITKRGQNVTFRCDPISEHNRLYWYRQTLGQGPEFLTYFQNEAQLEKSRLLSDRFSAERPKGSFSTLEIQRTEQGDSAMYLCASRTSAGVENEQFFGPGTRLTVL.

The V call is TRBV5-1, the J call TRBJ1-1; D gene ambiguous. With 4 bases removed from V and 0 bases from J, the gap between germline ends came to 4 bases. The CDR3 length is 12 residues. The germline V gene has CDR1 SGHRS and CDR2 YFSETQ. The CDR3 here is CASSALNTEAFF. The CDR3 nucleotides are TGCGCCAGCAGCGCGTTGAACACTGAAGCTTTCTTT.

The chain links TRBV29-1 to TRBJ1-2, with TRBD1 matching over 7 bases. CDR1 and CDR2 (germline): SQVTM, ANQGSEA. This CDR3 has 15 residues. J gave up 2 bases and V 1 base, and 7 bases lay outside the gene matches. The CDR3 loop reads CSVEGGTVENYGYTF. The DNA for the CDR3 is TGCAGCGTTGAAGGAGGGACAGTCGAAAACTATGGCTACACCTTC. The full variable domain, completed using reference TRBV29-1 and TRBJ1-2, is SAVISQKPSRDICQRGTSLTIQCQVDSQVTMMFWYRQQPGQSLTLIATANQGSEATYESGFVIDKFPISRPNLTFSTLTVSNMSPEDSSIYLCSVEGGTVENYGYTFGSGTRLTVV.